The T cell receptor (beta chain) described here comes from a study of control samples from healthy donors and cancer patients. CDR1 is LGHDT and CDR2 is YNNKEL in the germline V gene (reference sequence). With 4 bases removed from V and 5 bases from J, the gap between germline ends came to 15 bases. This CDR3 is built from 14 residues. TCRdb keeps only in-frame clones here, not all; method: immunoSEQ multiplex PCR. Of fewer than 120,000 clones in the sample, 85% to 90% were seen once. The sample consisted of PBMCs. This TCR came from a woman aged 55-75 years with lung cancer. The chain employs TRBV3-1 (or the pseudogene TRBV3-2) and TRBJ2-7, with D possibly TRBD1 on 5 matching bases. The CDR3 DNA sequence: TGTGCCAGCAGCCCGCGGAAAACGACAGACGAGCAGTACTTC. Amino acids: CASSPRKTTDEQYF.